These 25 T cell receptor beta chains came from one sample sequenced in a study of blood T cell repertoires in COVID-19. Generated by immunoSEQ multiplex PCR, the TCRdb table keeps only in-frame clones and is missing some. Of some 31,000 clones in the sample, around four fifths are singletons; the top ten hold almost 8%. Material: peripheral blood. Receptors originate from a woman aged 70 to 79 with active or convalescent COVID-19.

CDR3 region: CASSLVVGLRTNEKLFF. CDR3 nucleotide sequence: TGTGCCAGCAGCTTGGTAGTGGGCCTCAGGACTAATGAAAAACTGTTTTTT. V gene TRBV5-8 combines with J gene TRBJ1-4; D unclear. The CDR3 contains 17 residues. The V gene lost 0 bases and the J gene lost 2 bases, with 14 bases spanning the gap. Germline V gene lookup returns CDR1 SGHTS and CDR2 YDEGEE.

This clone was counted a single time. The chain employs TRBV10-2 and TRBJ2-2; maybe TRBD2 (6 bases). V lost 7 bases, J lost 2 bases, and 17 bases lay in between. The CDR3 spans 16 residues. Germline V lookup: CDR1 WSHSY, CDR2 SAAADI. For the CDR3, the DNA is TGCGCCAGCACTATAGATGGGGGGTTCAACACCGGGGAGCTGTTTTTT. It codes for CASTIDGGFNTGELFF.

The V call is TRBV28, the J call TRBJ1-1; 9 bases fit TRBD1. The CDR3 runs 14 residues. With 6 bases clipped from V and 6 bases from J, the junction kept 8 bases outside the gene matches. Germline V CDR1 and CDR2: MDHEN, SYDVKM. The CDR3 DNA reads TGTGCCAGCAGCCCGACAGGGGGTGGAGCTGAAGCTTTCTTT. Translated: CASSPTGGGAEAFF.

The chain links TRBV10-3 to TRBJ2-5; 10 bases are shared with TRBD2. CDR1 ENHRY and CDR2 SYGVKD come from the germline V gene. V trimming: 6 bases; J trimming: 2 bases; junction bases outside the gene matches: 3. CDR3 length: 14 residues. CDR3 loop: CAIRLAGDQETQYF. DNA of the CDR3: TGTGCCATCAGGCTAGCGGGGGATCAAGAGACCCAGTACTTC.

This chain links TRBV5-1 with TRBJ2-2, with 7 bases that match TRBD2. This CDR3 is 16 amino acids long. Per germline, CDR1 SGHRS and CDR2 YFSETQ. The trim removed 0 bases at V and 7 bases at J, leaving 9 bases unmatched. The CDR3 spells CASSLVAGVPSGELFF. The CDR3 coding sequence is TGCGCCAGCAGCTTGGTTGCGGGGGTCCCCAGCGGGGAGCTGTTTTTT.

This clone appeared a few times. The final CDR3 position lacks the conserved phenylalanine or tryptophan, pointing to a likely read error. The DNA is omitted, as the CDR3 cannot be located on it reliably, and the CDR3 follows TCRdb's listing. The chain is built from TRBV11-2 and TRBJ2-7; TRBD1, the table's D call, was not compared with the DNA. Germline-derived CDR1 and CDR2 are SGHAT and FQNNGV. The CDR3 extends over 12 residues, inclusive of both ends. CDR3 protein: CASSSNATPTGL.

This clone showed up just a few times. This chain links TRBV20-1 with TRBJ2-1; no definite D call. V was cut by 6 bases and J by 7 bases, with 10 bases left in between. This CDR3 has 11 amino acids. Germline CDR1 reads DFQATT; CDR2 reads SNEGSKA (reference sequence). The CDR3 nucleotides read TGCAGTGCCCTTAACGGGAATGAGCAGTTCTTC. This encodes CSALNGNEQFF.

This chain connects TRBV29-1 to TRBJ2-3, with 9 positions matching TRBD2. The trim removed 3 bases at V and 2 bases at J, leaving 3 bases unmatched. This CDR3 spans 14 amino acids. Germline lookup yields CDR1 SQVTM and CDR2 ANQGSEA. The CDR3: CSVDAGGFTDTQYF. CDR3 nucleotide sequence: TGCAGCGTTGACGCGGGGGGGTTCACAGATACGCAGTATTTT.

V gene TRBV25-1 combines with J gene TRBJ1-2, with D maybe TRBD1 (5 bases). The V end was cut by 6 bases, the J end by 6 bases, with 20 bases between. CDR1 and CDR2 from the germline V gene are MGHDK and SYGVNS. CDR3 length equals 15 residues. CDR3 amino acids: CASSKGQGLLHGYTF. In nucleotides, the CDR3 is TGTGCCAGCAGCAAGGGTCAGGGCCTCTTACATGGCTACACCTTC.

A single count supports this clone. CDR3 residues: CASSQEWGTQGQPQHF. The CDR3 nucleotides read TGCGCCAGCAGCCAAGAATGGGGCACTCAGGGGCAGCCCCAGCATTTT. The gene calls are TRBV4-3 and TRBJ1-5; weak D call: TRBD1 (6 bases). The germline V gene has CDR1 LGHNA and CDR2 YSLEER. V dropped 0 bases and J dropped 7 bases, with 16 bases sitting between them. This CDR3 comprises 16 residues.

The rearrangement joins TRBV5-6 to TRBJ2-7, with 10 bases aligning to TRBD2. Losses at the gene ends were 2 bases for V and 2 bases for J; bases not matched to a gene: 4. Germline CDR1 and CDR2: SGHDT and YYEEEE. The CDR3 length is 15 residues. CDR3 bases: TGTGCCAGCAGCTTTAGCGGGGGGCATACCTACGAGCAGTACTTC. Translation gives CASSFSGGHTYEQYF.

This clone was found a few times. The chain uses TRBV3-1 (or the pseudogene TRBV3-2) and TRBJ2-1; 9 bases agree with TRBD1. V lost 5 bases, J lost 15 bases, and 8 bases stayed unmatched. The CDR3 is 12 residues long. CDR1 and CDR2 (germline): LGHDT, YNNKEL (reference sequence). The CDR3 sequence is CASSDYGTGRFF. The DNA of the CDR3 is TGTGCCAGCAGCGATTATGGGACAGGGCGGTTCTTC.

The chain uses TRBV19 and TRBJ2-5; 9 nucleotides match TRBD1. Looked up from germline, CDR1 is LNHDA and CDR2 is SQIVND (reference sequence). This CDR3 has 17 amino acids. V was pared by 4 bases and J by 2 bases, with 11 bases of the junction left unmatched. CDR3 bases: TGTGCCAGTAGTACTGGAACCGGGACAGGGTCACAAGAGACCCAGTACTTC. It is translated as CASSTGTGTGSQETQYF. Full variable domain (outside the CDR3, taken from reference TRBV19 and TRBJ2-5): DGGITQSPKYLFRKEGQNVTLSCEQNLNHDAMYWYRQDPGQGLRLIYYSQIVNDFQKGDIAEGYSVSREKKESFPLTVTSAQKNPTAFYLCASSTGTGTGSQETQYFGPGTRLLVL.

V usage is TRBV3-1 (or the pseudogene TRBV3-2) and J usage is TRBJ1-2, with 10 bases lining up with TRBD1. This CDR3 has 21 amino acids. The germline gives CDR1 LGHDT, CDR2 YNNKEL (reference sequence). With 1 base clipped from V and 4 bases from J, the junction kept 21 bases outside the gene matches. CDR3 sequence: CASSQVWGLPRQGALLYGYTF. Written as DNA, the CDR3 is TGTGCCAGCAGCCAAGTATGGGGATTGCCGAGACAGGGGGCCCTACTCTATGGCTACACCTTC.

The CDR3, as DNA: TGTGCCAGCAGTTACTCGACCAGCGGGAGTTACTACGAGCAGTACTTC. Residues: CASSYSTSGSYYEQYF. The rearrangement links TRBV6-6 to TRBJ2-7; TRBD2 matches at 8 bases. The CDR3 contains 16 residues. V lost 0 bases and J lost 3; bases outside the gene matches: 7. In germline, CDR1 is MNHNY, CDR2 SVGAGI (reference sequence).

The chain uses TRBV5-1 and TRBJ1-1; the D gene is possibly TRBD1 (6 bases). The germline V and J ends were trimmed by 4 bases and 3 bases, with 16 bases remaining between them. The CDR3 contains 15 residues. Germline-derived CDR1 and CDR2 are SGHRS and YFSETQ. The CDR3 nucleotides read TGCGCCAGCAGCCTGGAGGGACAAGGCTACACTGAAGCTTTCTTT. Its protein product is CASSLEGQGYTEAFF.

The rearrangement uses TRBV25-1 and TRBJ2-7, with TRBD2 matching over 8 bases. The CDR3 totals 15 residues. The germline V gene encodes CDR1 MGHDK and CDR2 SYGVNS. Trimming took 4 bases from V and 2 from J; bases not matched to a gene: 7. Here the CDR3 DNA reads TGTGCCAGCAGTGCCCGGGGGGGTGTAACCTACGAGCAGTACTTC. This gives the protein CASSARGGVTYEQYF.

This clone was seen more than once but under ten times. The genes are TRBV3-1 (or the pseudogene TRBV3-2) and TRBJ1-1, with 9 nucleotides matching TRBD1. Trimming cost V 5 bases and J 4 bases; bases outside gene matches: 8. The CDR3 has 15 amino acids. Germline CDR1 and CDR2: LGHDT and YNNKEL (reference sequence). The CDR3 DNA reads TGTGCCAGCAGCTCCCGGGGACAGGGATCCACTGAAGCTTTCTTT. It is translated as CASSSRGQGSTEAFF.

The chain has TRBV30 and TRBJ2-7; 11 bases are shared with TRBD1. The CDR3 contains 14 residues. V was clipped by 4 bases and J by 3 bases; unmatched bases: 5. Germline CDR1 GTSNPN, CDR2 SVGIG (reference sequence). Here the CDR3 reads CAWTPGTGGYEQYF. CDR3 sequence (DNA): TGTGCCTGGACCCCGGGGACAGGGGGCTACGAGCAGTACTTC.

Here the CDR3 DNA reads TGTGCCAGCTCACCCCTCGGGGGCTCTGGAAACACCATATATTTT. Protein: CASSPLGGSGNTIYF. This chain joins TRBV18 and TRBJ1-3; a possible D gene is TRBD1 (5 bases). The CDR3 covers 15 residues. The V and J ends lost 3 bases and 0 bases respectively, with 9 bases between them. CDR1 and CDR2 from the germline V gene are KGHSH and LQKENI. Together with reference TRBV18 and TRBJ1-3, the CDR3 gives the full variable domain: NAGVMQNPRHLVRRRGQEARLRCSPMKGHSHVYWYRQLPEEGLKFMVYLQKENIIDESGMPKERFSAEFPKEGPSILRIQQVVRGDSAAYFCASSPLGGSGNTIYFGEGSWLTVV.

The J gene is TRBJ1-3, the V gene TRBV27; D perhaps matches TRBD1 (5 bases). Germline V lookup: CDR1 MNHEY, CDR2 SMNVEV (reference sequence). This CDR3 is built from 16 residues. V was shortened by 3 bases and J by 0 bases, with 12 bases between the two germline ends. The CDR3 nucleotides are TGTGCCAGCAGTTTCTCCATGGGGGGCTCTGGAAACACCATATATTTT. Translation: CASSFSMGGSGNTIYF.

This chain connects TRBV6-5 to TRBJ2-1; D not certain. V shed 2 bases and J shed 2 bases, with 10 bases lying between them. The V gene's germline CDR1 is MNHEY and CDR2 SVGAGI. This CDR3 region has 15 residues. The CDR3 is CASSYGVTAYNEQFF. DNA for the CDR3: TGTGCCAGCAGTTACGGAGTAACCGCCTACAATGAGCAGTTCTTC.

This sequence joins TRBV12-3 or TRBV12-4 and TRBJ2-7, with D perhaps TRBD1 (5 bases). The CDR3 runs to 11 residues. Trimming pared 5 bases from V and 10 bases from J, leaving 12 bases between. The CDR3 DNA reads TGTGCCAGCAGTCAACGGACAATACAGTACTTC. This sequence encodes CASSQRTIQYF.

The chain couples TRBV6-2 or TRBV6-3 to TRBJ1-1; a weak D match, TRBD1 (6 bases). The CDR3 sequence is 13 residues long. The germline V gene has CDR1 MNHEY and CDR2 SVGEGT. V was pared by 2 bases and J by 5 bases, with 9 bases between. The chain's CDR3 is CASSYRQGTEAFF. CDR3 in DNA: TGTGCCAGCAGTTACCGCCAGGGGACTGAAGCTTTCTTT.

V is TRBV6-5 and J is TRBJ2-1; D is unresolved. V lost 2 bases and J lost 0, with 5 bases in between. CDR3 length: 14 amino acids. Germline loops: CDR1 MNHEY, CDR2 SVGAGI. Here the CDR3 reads CASSYRSSYNEQFF. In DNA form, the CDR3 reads TGTGCCAGCAGTTACAGGAGCTCCTACAATGAGCAGTTCTTC.